The 32 T cell receptor beta chains presented below share a single source sample, sequenced in a study of Ad26.COV2.S vaccination and SARS-CoV-2 variants. Treatment noted: over 15 received Ad26.COV2.S at low or high dose, single or two shots; about 5 received placebo; per-sample allocation not given. The samples were gathered on day 63 after the first injection of vaccine or placebo. The repertoire was sequenced with immunoSEQ multiplex PCR; TCRdb's copy has only in-frame clones and lacks some. The sample consists of 430,000 or so clones, around nine tenths of them appearing once. The sequencing used peripheral blood, collected in a trial of Ad26.COV2.S vaccine versus placebo. The origin of the receptors is a person between 18 and 59 years old who received the Ad26.COV2.S COVID-19 vaccine or a placebo.

V is TRBV5-1 and J is TRBJ2-7; D uncertain. Trimming took 0 bases from V and 3 from J, leaving 10 bases between them. The CDR3 is 14 amino acids. CDR1 is SGHRS and CDR2 is YFSETQ in the germline V gene. The CDR3 reads CASSLAVGNYEQYF. Written as DNA, the CDR3 is TGCGCCAGCAGCTTGGCAGTAGGGAACTACGAGCAGTACTTC.

This clone was counted a few times. The chain recombines TRBV7-2 with TRBJ2-7; D not certain. Germline-derived CDR1 and CDR2 are SGHTA and FQGNSA. The CDR3 runs to 13 residues. V was pared by 3 bases and J by 3 bases, with 9 bases between. This CDR3 is CASSFAPDYEQYF. The DNA for the CDR3 is TGTGCCAGCAGCTTCGCTCCGGACTACGAGCAGTACTTC.

The chain recombines TRBV4-1 with TRBJ1-1; D remains ambiguous. The CDR3 spans 14 residues. Germline V gene sequence: CDR1 MGHRA, CDR2 YSYEKL. V lost 0 bases to trimming and J lost 5 bases, with 10 bases between them. DNA of the CDR3: TGCGCCAGCAGCCAAGAACCGGGGAGGACTGAAGCTTTCTTT. As protein: CASSQEPGRTEAFF.

This clone appeared a single time. The chain carries TRBV4-2 and TRBJ2-3, with TRBD2 identical over 16 bases. V lost 0 bases to trimming and J lost 1 base; unmatched junction nucleotides: 10. Looked up from germline, CDR1 is LGHNA and CDR2 is YNFKEQ. The CDR3 extends over 21 amino acids. The CDR3 loop reads CASSQDLPGLAGGPGTDTQYF. The CDR3 DNA sequence: TGTGCCAGCAGCCAAGACCTCCCGGGACTAGCGGGAGGGCCGGGCACAGATACGCAGTATTTT.

J is TRBJ1-2 and V is TRBV9; possible D gene TRBD1, 5 bases. Trimming cost V 0 bases and J 5 bases, with 14 bases left between them. The CDR3 covers 15 residues. Germline V gene data show CDR1 as SGDLS and CDR2 as YYNGEE. CDR3 amino acids: CASSVAPGNEYGYTF. CDR3 DNA sequence: TGTGCCAGCAGCGTAGCGCCAGGGAACGAATATGGCTACACCTTC.

The V gene is TRBV4-1, the J gene TRBJ2-3; 9 bases map to TRBD2. The junction had 9 bases not matched to a gene; V was cut back by 3 bases and J by 5 bases. This CDR3 is built from 16 residues. Germline CDR1 MGHRA, CDR2 YSYEKL. The chain's CDR3 is CASSQRASGNGDTQYF. In DNA, the CDR3 is TGCGCCAGCAGCCAGAGAGCTAGCGGGAATGGAGATACGCAGTATTTT.

The chain employs TRBV4-3 and TRBJ2-7; D is unclear. The CDR3 totals 15 residues. The germline V gene has CDR1 LGHNA and CDR2 YSLEER. Trimming cost V 0 bases and J 0 bases, with 9 bases left between them. The CDR3, as DNA: TGCGCCAGCAGCCAAGATTTTGGAGACTCCTACGAGCAGTACTTC. It yields the protein CASSQDFGDSYEQYF.

This chain connects TRBV15 to TRBJ2-7; 8 nucleotides match TRBD1. Trimming removed 1 base from V and 3 bases from J; junction bases left unmatched: 2. This CDR3 spans 14 amino acids. In germline, CDR1 is LNHNV, CDR2 YYDKDF (reference sequence). The chain's CDR3 is CATSRVDRDYEQYF. The CDR3 region has the DNA TGTGCCACCAGCAGAGTGGACAGGGACTACGAGCAGTACTTC.

The CDR3 spells CSASTLGGLAGEEQFF. The CDR3 bases are TGCAGTGCTAGTACTTTGGGTGGGTTAGCGGGAGAAGAGCAGTTCTTC. The chain joins TRBV20-1 to TRBJ2-1, with TRBD2 identical over 9 bases. Per the germline V gene, CDR1 is DFQATT and CDR2 is SNEGSKA (reference sequence). Trimming took 3 bases from V and 10 from J; bases not matched to a gene: 16. This CDR3 contains 16 residues.

The chain couples TRBV15 to TRBJ2-2; 11 nucleotides match TRBD2. Germline V lookup: CDR1 LNHNV, CDR2 YYDKDF (reference sequence). This CDR3 region has 18 residues. V was pared by 2 bases and J by 4 bases, with 9 bases of the junction left unmatched. CDR3 region: CATSRLPGLADLTGELFF. The CDR3 coding sequence is TGTGCCACCAGCAGACTACCGGGACTAGCGGATCTCACCGGGGAGCTGTTTTTT. The whole variable domain, filled in from reference TRBV15 and TRBJ2-2, reads DAMVIQNPRYQVTQFGKPVTLSCSQTLNHNVMYWYQQKSSQAPKLLFHYYDKDFNNEADTPDNFQSRRPNTSFCFLDIRSPGLGDTAMYLCATSRLPGLADLTGELFFGEGSRLTVL.

The chain carries TRBV9 and TRBJ1-3; unclear D gene. Trimming pared 3 bases from V and 0 bases from J, leaving 7 bases between. The length of the CDR3 is 14 residues. The germline CDR1 and CDR2 sequences are SGDLS and YYNGEE. CDR3 in amino acids: CASSASVSGNTIYF. The CDR3 DNA is TGTGCCAGCAGCGCCAGTGTCTCTGGAAACACCATATATTTT.

V usage is TRBV20-1 and J usage is TRBJ2-7; 8 bases are shared with TRBD2. Germline CDR1 DFQATT, CDR2 SNEGSKA (reference sequence). With V trimmed by 3 bases and J by 0 bases, 1 base remained unmatched. The CDR3 contains 13 residues. The CDR3 region is CSASSGASYEQYF. The DNA of the CDR3 is TGCAGTGCTAGTAGCGGGGCCTCCTACGAGCAGTACTTC.

The table lists this clone with a count of one. The chain has TRBV3-1 (or the pseudogene TRBV3-2) and TRBJ2-2; 14 nucleotides agree with TRBD2. CDR1 LGHDT and CDR2 YNNKEL come from the germline V gene (reference sequence). The J segment lost 4 bases and the V segment lost 3 bases, leaving 7 bases of the junction unmatched. CDR3 length equals 18 residues. The CDR3 bases are TGTGCCAGCAGCCATAGGACTAGCGGGAGGAGGGTCACCGGGGAGCTGTTTTTT. Its translation: CASSHRTSGRRVTGELFF.

The rearrangement links TRBV14 to TRBJ1-4; D is possibly TRBD1 (5 bases). This CDR3 has 15 amino acids. The germline CDR1 and CDR2 sequences are SGHDN and FVKESK. V dropped 6 bases and J dropped 6 bases, with 17 bases sitting between them. The CDR3 region is CASRKRGEGYEKLFF. The CDR3 DNA sequence: TGTGCCAGCAGAAAACGGGGCGAGGGGTATGAAAAACTGTTTTTT.

The chain combines TRBV7-6 with TRBJ1-2; possible D gene TRBD1, 6 bases. The ends were cut back, 5 bases at V and 6 bases at J, with 22 bases in the middle. The CDR3 spans 16 residues. Germline assignment: CDR1 SGHVS and CDR2 FNYEAQ. DNA for the CDR3: TGTGCCAGCAGCCGACGAACGGGGCAGGGGCTTGATGGCTACACCTTC. Translation gives CASSRRTGQGLDGYTF. Based on the CDR3 plus reference TRBV7-6 and TRBJ1-2, the full variable domain is GAGVSQSPRYKVTKRGQDVALRCDPISGHVSLYWYRQALGQGPEFLTYFNYEAQQDKSGLPNDRFSAERPEGSISTLTIQRTEQRDSAMYRCASSRRTGQGLDGYTFGSGTRLTVV.

CDR3 sequence: CASSLWPSGSGSNTEAFF. For the CDR3, the DNA is TGTGCCAGCAGTTTATGGCCCTCAGGGTCGGGTTCGAACACTGAAGCTTTCTTT. The V call is TRBV27, the J call TRBJ1-1; TRBD1 might be the D (5 bases). Per the germline V gene, CDR1 is MNHEY and CDR2 is SMNVEV (reference sequence). With 1 base removed from V and 1 base from J, the gap between germline ends came to 19 bases. The length of the CDR3 is 18 residues.

This chain links TRBV19 with TRBJ1-4; 10 nucleotides match TRBD1. This CDR3 comprises 15 residues. The germline CDR1 and CDR2 sequences are LNHDA and SQIVND (reference sequence). Germline trimming cut 9 bases from V and 1 base from J; bases unmatched to any gene: 5. This CDR3 is CASRDRGRTNEKLFF. The CDR3 nucleotides read TGTGCCAGCCGGGACAGGGGTCGAACTAATGAAAAACTGTTTTTT.

The V gene is TRBV5-1, the J gene TRBJ2-1; D gene ambiguous. V was shortened by 2 bases and J by 4 bases, with 19 bases between the two germline ends. Germline CDR1 SGHRS, CDR2 YFSETQ. This CDR3 is 17 amino acids long. In nucleotides, the CDR3 is TGCGCCAGCAGCTTAGGAACAGACCTCCGCCGGTACAATGAGCAGTTCTTC. Its translation is CASSLGTDLRRYNEQFF.

This clone came up a few times. V usage is TRBV6-5 and J usage is TRBJ1-3; D unresolved. Trimming left V 3 bases short and J 0 bases short, with 9 bases between. The CDR3 runs to 15 residues. Per germline, CDR1 MNHEY and CDR2 SVGAGI. The CDR3 nucleotides are TGTGCCAGCAGTTATGGGTCAGGCTCTGGAAACACCATATATTTT. Amino acid sequence: CASSYGSGSGNTIYF.

The rearrangement joins TRBV7-2 to TRBJ1-6; no reliable D call. The CDR3 length is 14 residues. The V gene lost 7 bases and the J gene lost 3 bases, with 10 bases spanning the gap. The germline V gene has CDR1 SGHTA and CDR2 FQGNSA. CDR3 DNA sequence: TGTGCCAGCACCCCTCAGGACTATAATTCACCCCTCCACTTT. This codes for CASTPQDYNSPLHF.

This chain uses TRBV30 with TRBJ2-1, with unresolved D. The CDR3 totals 15 residues. Germline V gene sequence: CDR1 GTSNPN, CDR2 SVGIG (reference sequence). Trimming cost V 0 bases and J 1 base, with 10 bases left between them. CDR3 sequence reads: CAWSVGRVSYNEQFF. The CDR3 bases are TGTGCCTGGAGTGTAGGAAGGGTTTCCTACAATGAGCAGTTCTTC.

The chain joins TRBV11-3 to TRBJ1-1; D may be TRBD1 (5 bases). The V and J ends lost 5 bases and 2 bases respectively, with 15 bases between them. CDR1 is SGHNT, CDR2 YENEEA, per germline. The CDR3 consists of 15 residues. The CDR3 region is CASSPGPGGNTEAFF. CDR3 nucleotide sequence: TGTGCCAGCAGCCCAGGCCCCGGGGGTAACACTGAAGCTTTCTTT.

The chain links TRBV3-1 (or the pseudogene TRBV3-2) to TRBJ2-7; D call uncertain. The CDR3 contains 18 residues. CDR1 is LGHDT, CDR2 YNNKEL, per germline (reference sequence). Deletions cut 4 bases from V and 0 bases from J, with 22 bases between. The chain's CDR3 is CASSPLNSAGRSSYEQYF. CDR3 DNA sequence: TGTGCCAGCAGCCCTCTCAACTCCGCCGGACGGAGCTCCTACGAGCAGTACTTC.

Here the CDR3 reads CASSPDGGEKLFF. The CDR3 DNA reads TGTGCCAGCAGCCCAGACGGGGGCGAAAAACTGTTTTTT. This chain uses TRBV9 with TRBJ1-4; weak D call: TRBD1 (6 bases). This CDR3 region has 13 residues. With 4 bases removed from V and 8 bases from J, the gap between germline ends came to 12 bases. In germline, CDR1 is SGDLS, CDR2 YYNGEE.

The genes are TRBV7-9 and TRBJ1-1; a possible D gene is TRBD1 (6 bases). CDR1 SEHNR and CDR2 FQNEAQ come from the germline V gene (reference sequence). The length of the CDR3 is 17 residues. V was clipped by 5 bases and J by 3 bases, with 22 bases between them. CDR3 in amino acids: CASSPLRGRNPDTEAFF. In DNA, the CDR3 is TGTGCCAGCAGCCCCCTCCGGGGGCGCAATCCGGACACTGAAGCTTTCTTT.

The chain recombines TRBV14 with TRBJ2-5; a weak D match, TRBD1 (6 bases). CDR1 and CDR2 from the germline V gene are SGHDN and FVKESK. The V end lost 0 bases, the J end lost 0 bases, and 11 bases lay between the germline ends. The CDR3 covers 16 residues. CDR3 bases: TGTGCCAGCAGCCAAGATTGGGGACAAAACCAAGAGACCCAGTACTTC. As protein: CASSQDWGQNQETQYF.

CDR3 sequence: CAGSGTAYNSPLHF. DNA for the CDR3: TGTGCCGGCTCCGGGACAGCGTATAATTCACCCCTCCACTTT. The chain recombines TRBV21-1 with TRBJ1-6; the D call TRBD1 from the table was never checked on the DNA. TRBV21-1 is annotated as a pseudogene. This CDR3 comprises 14 residues.

The chain recombines TRBV7-2 with TRBJ2-7; TRBD2 agrees at 10 bases. Germline V gives CDR1 SGHTA, CDR2 FQGNSA. The CDR3 is made up of 17 amino acids. The J segment lost 1 base and the V segment lost 5 bases, leaving 11 bases of the junction unmatched. CDR3 nucleotides: TGTGCCAGCAGCCCAAGTCTAGCGGGAGATAGATCCTACGAGCAGTACTTC. Encoded protein: CASSPSLAGDRSYEQYF.

This clone was seen just once. The chain is built from TRBV7-3 and TRBJ2-7; D may be TRBD2 (5 bases). The CDR3 is 15 amino acids. CDR1 is SGHTA, CDR2 FQGTGA, per germline. V lost 1 base, J lost 5 bases, and 15 bases lay in between. The chain's CDR3 is CASSLNGEDWHEQYF. Here the CDR3 DNA reads TGTGCCAGCAGCTTAAACGGGGAAGACTGGCACGAGCAGTACTTC.

The rearrangement links TRBV28 to TRBJ1-2; the match to TRBD1 covers 7 bases. CDR1 and CDR2 (germline): MDHEN, SYDVKM. Trimming at V came to 6 bases and at J to 1 base, leaving 5 bases not matched to a gene. This CDR3 spans 14 amino acids. The CDR3 protein is CASRQGDSNYGYTF. CDR3 DNA sequence: TGTGCCAGCAGACAAGGGGACAGTAACTATGGCTACACCTTC.

The chain combines TRBV23-1 with TRBJ1-4; D is unclear. TRBV23-1 is identified as an open reading frame with a role that is uncertain. The V end was cut by 6 bases, the J end by 3 bases, with 20 bases between. This CDR3 contains 17 residues. CDR3 sequence: CASSPHIKAPSNEKLFF. The CDR3 DNA reads as TGCGCCAGCAGCCCCCACATTAAGGCTCCGTCTAATGAAAAACTGTTTTTT.

The V gene is TRBV6-1, the J gene TRBJ1-5, with D unresolved. V gave up 1 base and J gave up 6 bases, with 7 bases separating them. The CDR3 is made up of 13 amino acids. CDR1 MNHNS and CDR2 SASEGT come from the germline V gene. The chain's CDR3 is CASSEGRGQPQHF. The CDR3 nucleotides read TGTGCCAGCAGTGAAGGTCGTGGTCAGCCCCAGCATTTT.